The subject of this entry is one T cell receptor beta chain. Antigen: not known. This sample is part of a study of T cell responses to AZD1222 COVID-19 vaccine. Study-wide results and caveats: White British people made up most donors, females outnumbered males, and clonal diversity was possibly underestimated.

The germline gives CDR1 SGDLS, CDR2 YYNGEE. This CDR3 comprises 16 residues. V lost 0 bases to trimming and J lost 6 bases; unmatched junction nucleotides: 10. Method: immunoSEQ multiplex PCR; TCRdb's copy keeps in-frame clones and lacks some. The table has 150,000 to 200,000 clones, around nine tenths seen once. The genes are TRBV9 and TRBJ2-7, with 9 bases that match TRBD1. This sequence originates from an adult in good health. The source was peripheral blood, collected on day 0 of AZD1222 vaccination. CDR3 bases: TGTGCCAGCAGCGTAGGGGTTAAGGGGGACAGGGCCGAGCAGTACTTC. Residues: CASSVGVKGDRAEQYF.